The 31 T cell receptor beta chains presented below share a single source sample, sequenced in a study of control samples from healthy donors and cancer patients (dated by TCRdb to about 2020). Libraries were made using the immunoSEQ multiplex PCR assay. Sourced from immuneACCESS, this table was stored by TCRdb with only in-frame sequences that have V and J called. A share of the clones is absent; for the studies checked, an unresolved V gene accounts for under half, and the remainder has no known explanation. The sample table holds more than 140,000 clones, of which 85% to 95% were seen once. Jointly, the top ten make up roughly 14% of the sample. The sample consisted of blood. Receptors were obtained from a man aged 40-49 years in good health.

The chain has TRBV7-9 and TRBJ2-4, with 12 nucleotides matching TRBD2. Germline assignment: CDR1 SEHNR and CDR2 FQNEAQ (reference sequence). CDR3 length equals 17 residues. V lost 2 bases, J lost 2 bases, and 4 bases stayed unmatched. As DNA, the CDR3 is TGTGCCAGCAGCTTATTTGGGACTAGCGGGTCCAAAAACATTCAGTACTTC. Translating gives CASSLFGTSGSKNIQYF.

CDR3 in DNA: TGCAGCGTTGCGGGACATGATGGAAACACCATATATTTT. Translated: CSVAGHDGNTIYF. The rearrangement links TRBV29-1 to TRBJ1-3, with D possibly being TRBD1 (6 bases). V was trimmed by 4 bases and J by 3 bases, leaving 10 bases between them. This CDR3 comprises 13 residues. Germline CDR1 is SQVTM and CDR2 is ANQGSEA.

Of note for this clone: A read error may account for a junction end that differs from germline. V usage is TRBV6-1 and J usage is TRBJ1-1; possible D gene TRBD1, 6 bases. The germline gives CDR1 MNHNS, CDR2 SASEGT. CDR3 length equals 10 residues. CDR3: CASSDGTPHF. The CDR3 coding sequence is TGTGCCAGCAGTGACGGGACACCCCATTTT.

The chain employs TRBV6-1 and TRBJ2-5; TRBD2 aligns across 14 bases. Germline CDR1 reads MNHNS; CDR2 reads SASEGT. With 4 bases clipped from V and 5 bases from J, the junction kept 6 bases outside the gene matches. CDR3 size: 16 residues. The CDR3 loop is CASSVTSGRAGETQYF. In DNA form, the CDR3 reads TGTGCCAGCAGTGTGACTAGCGGGAGGGCAGGGGAGACCCAGTACTTC.

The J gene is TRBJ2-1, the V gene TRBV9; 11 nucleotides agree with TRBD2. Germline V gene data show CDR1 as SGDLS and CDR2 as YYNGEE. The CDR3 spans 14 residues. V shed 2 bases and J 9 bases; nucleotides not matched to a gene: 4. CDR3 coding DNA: TGTGCCAGCAGCGTTAGCGGGGGGGCCGGTGAGCAGTTCTTC. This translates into CASSVSGGAGEQFF. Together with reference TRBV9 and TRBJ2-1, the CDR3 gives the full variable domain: DSGVTQTPKHLITATGQRVTLRCSPRSGDLSVYWYQQSLDQGLQFLIQYYNGEERAKGNILERFSAQQFPDLHSELNLSSLELGDSALYFCASSVSGGAGEQFFGPGTRLTVL.

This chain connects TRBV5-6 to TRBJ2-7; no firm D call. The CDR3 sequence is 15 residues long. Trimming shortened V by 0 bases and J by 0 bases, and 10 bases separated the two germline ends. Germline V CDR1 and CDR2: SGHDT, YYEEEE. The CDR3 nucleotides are TGTGCCAGCAGCTTGGTGGATGGAAGCTCCTACGAGCAGTACTTC. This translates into CASSLVDGSSYEQYF.

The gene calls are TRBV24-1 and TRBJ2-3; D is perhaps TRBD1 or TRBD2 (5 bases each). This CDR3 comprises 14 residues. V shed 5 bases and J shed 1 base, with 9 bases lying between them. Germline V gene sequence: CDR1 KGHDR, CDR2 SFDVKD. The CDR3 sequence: CATSAMGGTDTQYF. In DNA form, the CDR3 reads TGTGCCACCAGTGCTATGGGGGGCACAGATACGCAGTATTTT.

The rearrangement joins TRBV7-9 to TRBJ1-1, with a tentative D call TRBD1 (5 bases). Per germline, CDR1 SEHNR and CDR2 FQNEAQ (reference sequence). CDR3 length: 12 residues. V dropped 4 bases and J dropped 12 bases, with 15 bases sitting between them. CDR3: CASSSQSSGTFF. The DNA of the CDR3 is TGTGCCAGCAGCTCACAGAGCTCAGGGACTTTCTTT.

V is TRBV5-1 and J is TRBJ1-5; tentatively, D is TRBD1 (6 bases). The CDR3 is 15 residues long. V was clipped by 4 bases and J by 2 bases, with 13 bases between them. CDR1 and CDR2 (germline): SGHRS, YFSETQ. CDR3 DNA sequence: TGCGCCAGCAGCCCCCTGGGGGGCGGCAATCAGCCCCAGCATTTT. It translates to CASSPLGGGNQPQHF.

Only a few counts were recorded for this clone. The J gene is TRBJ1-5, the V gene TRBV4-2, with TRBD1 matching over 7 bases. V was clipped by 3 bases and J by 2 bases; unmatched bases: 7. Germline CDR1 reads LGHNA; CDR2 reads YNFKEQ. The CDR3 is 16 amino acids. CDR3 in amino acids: CASSHAGTEGNQPQHF. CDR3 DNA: TGTGCCAGCAGCCACGCCGGGACAGAGGGCAATCAGCCCCAGCATTTT.

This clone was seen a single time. CDR3 bases: TGTGCCAGCAGTACCCCTAGCGGGCGGGTTCTGGAGCAGTTCTTC. This sequence encodes CASSTPSGRVLEQFF. The gene calls are TRBV6-5 and TRBJ2-1, with 8 bases that match TRBD2. CDR1 MNHEY and CDR2 SVGAGI come from the germline V gene. The ends lost 5 bases at V and 10 bases at J; junction bases unmatched: 13. The CDR3 contains 15 residues.

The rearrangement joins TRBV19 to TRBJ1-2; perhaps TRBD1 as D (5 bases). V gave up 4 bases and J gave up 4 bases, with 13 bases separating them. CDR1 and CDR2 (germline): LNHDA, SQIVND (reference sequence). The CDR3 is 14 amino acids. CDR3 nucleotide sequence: TGTGCCAGTAGTAACCCCACGGGGACCTATGGCTACACCTTC. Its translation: CASSNPTGTYGYTF. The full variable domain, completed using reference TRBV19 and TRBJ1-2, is DGGITQSPKYLFRKEGQNVTLSCEQNLNHDAMYWYRQDPGQGLRLIYYSQIVNDFQKGDIAEGYSVSREKKESFPLTVTSAQKNPTAFYLCASSNPTGTYGYTFGSGTRLTVV.

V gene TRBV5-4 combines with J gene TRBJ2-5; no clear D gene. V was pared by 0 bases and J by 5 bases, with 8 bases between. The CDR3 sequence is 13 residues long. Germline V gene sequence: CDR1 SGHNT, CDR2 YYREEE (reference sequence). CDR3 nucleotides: TGTGCCAGCAGCTTGGGCCAGAGGGAGACCCAGTACTTC. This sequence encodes CASSLGQRETQYF. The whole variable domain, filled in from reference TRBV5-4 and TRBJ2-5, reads ETGVTQSPTHLIKTRGQQVTLRCSSQSGHNTVSWYQQALGQGPQFIFQYYREEENGRGNFPPRFSGLQFPNYSSELNVNALELDDSALYLCASSLGQRETQYFGPGTRLLVL.

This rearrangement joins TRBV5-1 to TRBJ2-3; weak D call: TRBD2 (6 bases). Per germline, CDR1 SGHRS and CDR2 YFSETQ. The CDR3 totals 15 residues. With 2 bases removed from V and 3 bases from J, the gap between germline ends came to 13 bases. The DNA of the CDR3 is TGCGCCAGCAGCTTTCGCGGGGTTACAACAGATACGCAGTATTTT. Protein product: CASSFRGVTTDTQYF.

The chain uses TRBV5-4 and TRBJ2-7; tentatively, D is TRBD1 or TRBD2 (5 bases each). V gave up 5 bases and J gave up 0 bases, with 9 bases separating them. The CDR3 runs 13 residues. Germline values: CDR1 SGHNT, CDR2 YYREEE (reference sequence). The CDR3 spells CASSAGTSYEQYF. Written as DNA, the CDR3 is TGTGCCAGCAGTGCAGGGACCTCCTACGAGCAGTACTTC. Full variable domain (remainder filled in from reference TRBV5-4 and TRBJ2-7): ETGVTQSPTHLIKTRGQQVTLRCSSQSGHNTVSWYQQALGQGPQFIFQYYREEENGRGNFPPRFSGLQFPNYSSELNVNALELDDSALYLCASSAGTSYEQYFGPGTRLTVT.

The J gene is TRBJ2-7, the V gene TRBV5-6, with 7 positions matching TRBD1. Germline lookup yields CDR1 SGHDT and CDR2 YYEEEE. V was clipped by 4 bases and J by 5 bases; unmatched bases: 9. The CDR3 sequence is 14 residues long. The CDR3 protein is CASSQQGKVHEQYF. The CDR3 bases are TGTGCCAGCAGCCAACAGGGGAAGGTACACGAGCAGTACTTC.

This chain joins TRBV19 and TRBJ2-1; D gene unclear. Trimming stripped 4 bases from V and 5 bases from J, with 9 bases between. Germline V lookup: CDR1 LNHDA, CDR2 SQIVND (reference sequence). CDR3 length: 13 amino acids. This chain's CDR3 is CASSNPRNNEQFF. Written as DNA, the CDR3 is TGTGCCAGTAGTAATCCCCGTAACAATGAGCAGTTCTTC.

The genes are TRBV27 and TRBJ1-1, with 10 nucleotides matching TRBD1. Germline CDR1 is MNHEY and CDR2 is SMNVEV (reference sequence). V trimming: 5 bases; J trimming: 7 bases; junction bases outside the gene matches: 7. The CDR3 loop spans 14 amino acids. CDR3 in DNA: TGTGCCAGCAGTCACGGGACAGGGGAGTATGAAGCTTTCTTT. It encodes CASSHGTGEYEAFF.

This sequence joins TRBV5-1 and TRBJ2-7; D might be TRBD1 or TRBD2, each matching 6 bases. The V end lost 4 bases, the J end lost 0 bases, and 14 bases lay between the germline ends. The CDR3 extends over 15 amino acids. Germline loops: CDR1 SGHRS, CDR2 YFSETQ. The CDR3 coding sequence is TGCGCCAGCAGCAGAGGGGGGTGGGACTCCTACGAGCAGTACTTC. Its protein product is CASSRGGWDSYEQYF.

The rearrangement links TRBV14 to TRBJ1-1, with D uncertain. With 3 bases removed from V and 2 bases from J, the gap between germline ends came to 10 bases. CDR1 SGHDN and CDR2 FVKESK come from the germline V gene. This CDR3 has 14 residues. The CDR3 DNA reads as TGTGCCAGCAGCCATTCTGGGTTAAACACTGAAGCTTTCTTT. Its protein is CASSHSGLNTEAFF.

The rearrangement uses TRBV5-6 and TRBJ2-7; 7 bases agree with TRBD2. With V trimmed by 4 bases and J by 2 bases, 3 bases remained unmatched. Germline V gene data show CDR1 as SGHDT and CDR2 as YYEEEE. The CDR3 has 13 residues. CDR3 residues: CASSAGTTYEQYF. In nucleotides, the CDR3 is TGTGCCAGCAGCGCCGGGACTACCTACGAGCAGTACTTC. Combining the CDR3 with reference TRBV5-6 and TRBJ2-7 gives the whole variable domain DAGVTQSPTHLIKTRGQQVTLRCSPKSGHDTVSWYQQALGQGPQFIFQYYEEEERQRGNFPDRFSGHQFPNYSSELNVNALLLGDSALYLCASSAGTTYEQYFGPGTRLTVT.

CDR3 nucleotide sequence: TGTGCCAGCAGCCAAGATCTCAGGGGGACTGAAGCTTTCTTT. Its protein product is CASSQDLRGTEAFF. This chain connects TRBV4-2 to TRBJ1-1; 7 nucleotides line up with TRBD1. Germline V lookup: CDR1 LGHNA, CDR2 YNFKEQ. The CDR3 runs to 14 residues. The trim removed 0 bases at V and 5 bases at J, leaving 3 bases unmatched.

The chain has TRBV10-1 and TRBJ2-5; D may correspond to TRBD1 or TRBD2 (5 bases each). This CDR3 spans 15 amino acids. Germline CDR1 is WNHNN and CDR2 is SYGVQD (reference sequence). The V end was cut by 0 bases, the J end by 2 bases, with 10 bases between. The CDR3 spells CASSESPGPQETQYF. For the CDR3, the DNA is TGCGCCAGCAGTGAGTCGCCGGGACCACAAGAGACCCAGTACTTC.

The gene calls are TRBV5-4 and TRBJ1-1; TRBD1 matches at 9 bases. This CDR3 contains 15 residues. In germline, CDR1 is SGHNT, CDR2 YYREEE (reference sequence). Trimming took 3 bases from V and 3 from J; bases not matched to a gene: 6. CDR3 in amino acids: CASSYRTGEYTEAFF. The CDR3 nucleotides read TGTGCCAGCAGCTATAGGACAGGGGAGTACACTGAAGCTTTCTTT.

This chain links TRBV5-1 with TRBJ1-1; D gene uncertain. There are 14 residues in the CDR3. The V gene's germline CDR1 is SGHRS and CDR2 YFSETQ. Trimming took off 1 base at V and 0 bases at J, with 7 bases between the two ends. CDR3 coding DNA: TGCGCCAGCAGCTTGTTCGTTATGAACACTGAAGCTTTCTTT. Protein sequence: CASSLFVMNTEAFF.

CDR3 DNA: TGTGCCAGCAGTAGACCGGGACAGCCTGATCAGCCCCAGCATTTT. It yields the protein CASSRPGQPDQPQHF. The chain has TRBV6-2 or TRBV6-3 and TRBJ1-5; 7 bases match TRBD1. This CDR3 is built from 15 residues. CDR1 and CDR2 from the germline V gene are MNHEY and SVGEGT. The ends lost 5 bases at V and 5 bases at J; junction bases unmatched: 9.

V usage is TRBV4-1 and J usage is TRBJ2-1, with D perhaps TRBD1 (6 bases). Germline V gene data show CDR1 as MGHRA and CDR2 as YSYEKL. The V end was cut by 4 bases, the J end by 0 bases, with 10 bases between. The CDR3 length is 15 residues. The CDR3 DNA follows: TGCGCCAGCAGCCCCGTACAGGGCTCCTACAATGAGCAGTTCTTC. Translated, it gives CASSPVQGSYNEQFF.

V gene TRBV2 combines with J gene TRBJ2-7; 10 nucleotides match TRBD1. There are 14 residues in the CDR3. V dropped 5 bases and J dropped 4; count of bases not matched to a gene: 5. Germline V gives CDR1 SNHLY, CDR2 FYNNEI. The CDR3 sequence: CASSPGTGVYEQYF. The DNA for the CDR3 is TGTGCCAGCAGTCCCGGGACAGGGGTGTACGAGCAGTACTTC.

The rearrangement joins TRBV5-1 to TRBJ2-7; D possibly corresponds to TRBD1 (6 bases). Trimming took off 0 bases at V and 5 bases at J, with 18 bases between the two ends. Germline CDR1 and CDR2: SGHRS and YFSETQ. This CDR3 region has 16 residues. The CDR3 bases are TGCGCCAGCAGCTTGGCAACCAGACAGGTGGTCCACGAGCAGTACTTC. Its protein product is CASSLATRQVVHEQYF.

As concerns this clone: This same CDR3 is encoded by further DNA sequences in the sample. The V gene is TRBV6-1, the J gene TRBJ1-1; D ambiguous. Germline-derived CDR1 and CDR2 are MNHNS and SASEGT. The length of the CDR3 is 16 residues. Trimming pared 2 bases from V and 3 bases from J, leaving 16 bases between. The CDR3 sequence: CASSEIRELRDTEAFF. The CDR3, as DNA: TGTGCCAGCAGTGAAATAAGGGAGCTGAGGGACACTGAAGCTTTCTTT.

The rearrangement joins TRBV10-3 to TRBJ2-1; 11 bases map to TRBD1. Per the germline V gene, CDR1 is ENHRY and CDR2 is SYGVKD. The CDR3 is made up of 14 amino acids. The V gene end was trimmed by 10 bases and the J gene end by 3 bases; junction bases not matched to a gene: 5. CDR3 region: CATVGQGGYNEQFF. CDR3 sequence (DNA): TGTGCCACCGTGGGACAGGGGGGCTACAATGAGCAGTTCTTC.